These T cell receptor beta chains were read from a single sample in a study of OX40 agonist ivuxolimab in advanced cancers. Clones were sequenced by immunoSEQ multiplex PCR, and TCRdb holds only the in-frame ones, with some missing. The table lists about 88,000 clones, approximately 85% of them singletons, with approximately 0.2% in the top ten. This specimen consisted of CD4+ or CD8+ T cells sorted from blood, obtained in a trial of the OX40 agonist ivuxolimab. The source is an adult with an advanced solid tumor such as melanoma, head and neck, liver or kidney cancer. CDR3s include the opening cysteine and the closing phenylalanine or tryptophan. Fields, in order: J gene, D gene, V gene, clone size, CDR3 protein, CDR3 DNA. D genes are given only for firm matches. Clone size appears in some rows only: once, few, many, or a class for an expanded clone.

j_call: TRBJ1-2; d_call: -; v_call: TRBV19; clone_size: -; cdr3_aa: CASSILPGQGYTF; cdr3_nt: TGTGCCAGTAGTATACTGCCAGGGCAAGGCTACACCTTC
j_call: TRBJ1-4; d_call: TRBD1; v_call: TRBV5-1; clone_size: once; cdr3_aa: CASSRTGQGEKLFF; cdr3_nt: TGCGCCAGCAGCCGGACAGGGCAAGGTGAAAAACTGTTTTTT
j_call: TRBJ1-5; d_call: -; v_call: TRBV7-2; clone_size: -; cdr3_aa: CASSLDGQPQHF; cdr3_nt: TGTGCCAGCAGCTTGGACGGGCAGCCCCAGCATTTT
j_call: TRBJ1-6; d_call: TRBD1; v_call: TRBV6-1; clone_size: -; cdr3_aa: CASSETGQGNSPLHF; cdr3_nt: TGTGCCAGCAGTGAAACGGGACAGGGAAATTCACCCCTCCACTTT
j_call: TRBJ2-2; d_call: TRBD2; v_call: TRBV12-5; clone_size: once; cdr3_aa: CASGFWTSGAGELFF; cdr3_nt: TGTGCTAGTGGTTTTTGGACTAGCGGGGCCGGGGAGCTGTTTTTT
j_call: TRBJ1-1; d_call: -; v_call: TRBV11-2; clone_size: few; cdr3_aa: CASSLAGGDTEAFF; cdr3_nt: TGTGCCAGCAGCTTAGCTGGCGGGGATACTGAAGCTTTCTTT
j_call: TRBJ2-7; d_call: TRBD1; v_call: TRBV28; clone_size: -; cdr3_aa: CASSSGTVHYEQYF; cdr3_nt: TGCGCCAGCAGTTCCGGGACAGTTCACTACGAGCAGTACTTC
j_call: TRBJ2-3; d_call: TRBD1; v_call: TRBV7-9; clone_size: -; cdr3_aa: CASSPTGGADTQYF; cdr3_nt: TGTGCCAGCAGCCCGACAGGGGGAGCAGATACGCAGTATTTT
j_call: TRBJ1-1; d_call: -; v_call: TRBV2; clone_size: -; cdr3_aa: CASRAGQTTEAFF; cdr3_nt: TGTGCCAGCAGGGCGGGACAAACCACTGAAGCTTTCTTT
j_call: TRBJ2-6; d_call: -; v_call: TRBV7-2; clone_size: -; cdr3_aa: CASSLVAFISGANVLTF; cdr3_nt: TGTGCCAGCAGCTTGGTAGCCTTCATATCTGGGGCCAACGTCCTGACTTTC
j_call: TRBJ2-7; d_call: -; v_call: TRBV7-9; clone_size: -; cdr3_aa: CASSKFGTPDEQYF; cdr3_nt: TGTGCCAGCAGCAAATTTGGGACTCCGGACGAGCAGTACTTC
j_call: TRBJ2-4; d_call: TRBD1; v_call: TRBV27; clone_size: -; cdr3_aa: CASSLDRGNIQYF; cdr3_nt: TGTGCCAGCAGTTTGGACAGGGGGAACATTCAGTACTTC
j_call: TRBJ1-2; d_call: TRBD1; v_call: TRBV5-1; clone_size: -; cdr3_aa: CASSLVPGQGSSGGYTF; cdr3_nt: TGCGCCAGCAGCTTGGTCCCCGGACAGGGGAGTTCCGGTGGCTACACCTTC
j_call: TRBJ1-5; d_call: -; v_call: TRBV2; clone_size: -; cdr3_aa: CASSPELGRYQPQHF; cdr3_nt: TGTGCCAGCAGCCCGGAATTGGGACGATACCAGCCCCAGCATTTT
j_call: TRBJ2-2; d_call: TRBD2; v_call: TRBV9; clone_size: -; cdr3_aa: CASSVGLAGASNTGELFF; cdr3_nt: TGTGCCAGCAGCGTAGGACTAGCGGGGGCCTCGAACACCGGGGAGCTGTTTTTT
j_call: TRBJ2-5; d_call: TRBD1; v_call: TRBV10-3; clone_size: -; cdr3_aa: CAIREDRGRETQYF; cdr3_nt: TGTGCCATCAGAGAAGACAGGGGGCGAGAGACCCAGTACTTC